The clone carrying this T cell receptor (beta chain) was detected once. Its antigen is not identified. V gave up 3 bases and J gave up 6 bases, with 14 bases separating them. This CDR3 is 14 amino acids long. The germline CDR1 and CDR2 sequences are MNHNS and SASEGT. These data originate in a study of cytomegalovirus exposure and HLA in healthy donors. The PCR employed 60 Vbeta primers together with 13 Jbeta primers. Assay used: immunoSEQ multiplex PCR; TCRdb lists only in-frame clones, some missing. There are fewer than 150,000 clones in the sample; roughly two thirds occur only once, and 13% to 15% lies in the top ten. Unrecorded immune exposure was likely among donors, who were nominally healthy when sampled. Study outcomes and limitations: Cytomegalovirus status was reportedly diagnosed by the classifier with high specificity and sensitivity.

This rearrangement joins TRBV6-1 to TRBJ1-1, with D maybe TRBD1 (6 bases). The sequencing sample was made of PBMCs. The receptor's source is a human donor in good health. The CDR3 sequence: CASSDTQGRAEAFF. CDR3 sequence (DNA): TGTGCCAGCAGTGATACCCAGGGGCGAGCTGAAGCTTTCTTT.